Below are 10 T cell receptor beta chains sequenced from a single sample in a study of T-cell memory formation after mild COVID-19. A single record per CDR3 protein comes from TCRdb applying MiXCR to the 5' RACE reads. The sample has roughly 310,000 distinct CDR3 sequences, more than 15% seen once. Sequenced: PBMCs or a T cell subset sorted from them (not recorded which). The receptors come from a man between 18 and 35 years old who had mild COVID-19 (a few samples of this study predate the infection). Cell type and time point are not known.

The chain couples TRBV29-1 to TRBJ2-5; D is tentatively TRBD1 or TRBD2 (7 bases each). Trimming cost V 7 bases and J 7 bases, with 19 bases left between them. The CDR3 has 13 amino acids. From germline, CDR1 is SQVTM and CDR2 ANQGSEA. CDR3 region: CSAGTAGRGTQYF. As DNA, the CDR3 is TGCAGCGCGGGGACAGCGGGGCGAGGGACCCAGTACTTC.

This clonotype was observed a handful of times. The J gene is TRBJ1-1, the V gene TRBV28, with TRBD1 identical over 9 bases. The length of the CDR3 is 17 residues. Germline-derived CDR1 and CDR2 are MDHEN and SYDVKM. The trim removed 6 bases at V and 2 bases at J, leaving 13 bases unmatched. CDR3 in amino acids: CASRGSGQGLINTEAFF. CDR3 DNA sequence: TGTGCCAGCAGGGGGTCGGGACAGGGCCTAATTAACACTGAAGCTTTCTTT.

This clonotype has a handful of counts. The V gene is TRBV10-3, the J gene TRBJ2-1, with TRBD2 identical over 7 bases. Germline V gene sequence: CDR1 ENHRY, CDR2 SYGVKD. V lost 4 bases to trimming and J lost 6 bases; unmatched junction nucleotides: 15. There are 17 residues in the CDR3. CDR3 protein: CAISAVSGDPRFNEQFF. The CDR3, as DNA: TGTGCCATCAGTGCTGTCAGCGGGGACCCCCGGTTCAATGAGCAGTTCTTC.

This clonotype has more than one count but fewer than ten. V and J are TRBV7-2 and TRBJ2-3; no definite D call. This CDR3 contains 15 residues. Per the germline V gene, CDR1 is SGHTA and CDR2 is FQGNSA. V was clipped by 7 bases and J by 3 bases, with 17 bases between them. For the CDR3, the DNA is TGTGCCAGCAACAGCTTCGTAGGGAAAACAGATACGCAGTATTTT. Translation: CASNSFVGKTDTQYF.

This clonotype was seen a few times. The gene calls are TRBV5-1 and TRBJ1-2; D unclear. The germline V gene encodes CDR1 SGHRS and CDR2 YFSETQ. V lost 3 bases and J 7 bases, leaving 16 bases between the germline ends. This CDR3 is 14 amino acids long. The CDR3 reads CASSWNSPQAGYTF. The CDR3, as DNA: TGCGCCAGCAGCTGGAATTCCCCCCAGGCTGGCTACACCTTC.

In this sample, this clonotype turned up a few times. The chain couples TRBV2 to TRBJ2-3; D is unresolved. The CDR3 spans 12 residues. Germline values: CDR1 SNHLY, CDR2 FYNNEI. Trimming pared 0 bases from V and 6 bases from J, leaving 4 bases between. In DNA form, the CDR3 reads TGTGCCAGCAGTGAAGCTGCGGATACGCAGTATTTT. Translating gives CASSEAADTQYF.

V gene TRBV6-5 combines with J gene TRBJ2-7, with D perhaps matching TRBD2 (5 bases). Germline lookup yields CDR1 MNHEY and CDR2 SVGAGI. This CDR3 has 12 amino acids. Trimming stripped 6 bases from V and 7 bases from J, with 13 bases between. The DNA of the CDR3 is TGTGCCAGCAGACCCGTACCGGGGGAGCAGTACTTC. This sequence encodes CASRPVPGEQYF.

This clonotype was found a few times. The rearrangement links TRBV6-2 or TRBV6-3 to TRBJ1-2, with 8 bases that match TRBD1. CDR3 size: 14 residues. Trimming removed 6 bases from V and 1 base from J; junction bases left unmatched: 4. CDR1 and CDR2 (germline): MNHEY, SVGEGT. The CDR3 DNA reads TGTGCCAGCAGACGACAGGGGTTTAACTATGGCTACACCTTC. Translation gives CASRRQGFNYGYTF.

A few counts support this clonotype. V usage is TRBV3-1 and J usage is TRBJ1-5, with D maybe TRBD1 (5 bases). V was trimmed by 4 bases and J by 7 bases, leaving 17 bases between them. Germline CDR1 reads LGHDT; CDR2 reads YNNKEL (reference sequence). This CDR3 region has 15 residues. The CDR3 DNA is TGTGCCAGCAGCCCGAACCGCCGGGACCGACAGCCCCAGCATTTT. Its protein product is CASSPNRRDRQPQHF.

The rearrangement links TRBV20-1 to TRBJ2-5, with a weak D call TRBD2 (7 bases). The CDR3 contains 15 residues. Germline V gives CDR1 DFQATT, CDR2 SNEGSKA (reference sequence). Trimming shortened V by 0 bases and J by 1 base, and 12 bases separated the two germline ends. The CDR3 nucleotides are TGCAGTGCTAGAGACATGAGGGGGGGCCAAGAGACCCAGTACTTC. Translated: CSARDMRGGQETQYF.